The 23 T cell receptor beta chains reported below all come from one sample, sequenced in a study of PD-L1 blockade in urothelial cancer. Time point reported: peripheral blood 6 weeks after treatment start. TCRdb keeps only in-frame clones here, not all; method: immunoSEQ multiplex PCR. This repertoire shows tens of thousands of clones, around 86% found once; its top ten account for more than 9%. This specimen consisted of PBMCs, obtained around atezolizumab (anti-PD-L1) treatment. These receptors were taken from a man in his 60s with urothelial cancer.

This clone turned up a few times. V gene TRBV6-1 combines with J gene TRBJ2-7, with 7 bases identical to TRBD1. J lost 9 bases, V lost 3 bases, and 11 bases had no gene match. The CDR3 length is 14 residues. Germline values: CDR1 MNHNS, CDR2 SASEGT. The CDR3 here is CASSDTGQEQGQYF. The CDR3 nucleotides read TGTGCCAGCAGTGACACTGGACAGGAGCAAGGGCAGTACTTC.

J is TRBJ1-1 and V is TRBV9; 10 nucleotides align to TRBD1. The CDR3 contains 15 residues. The ends lost 2 bases at V and 5 bases at J; junction bases unmatched: 6. Per the germline V gene, CDR1 is SGDLS and CDR2 is YYNGEE. DNA of the CDR3: TGTGCCAGCAGCGTCGTCGGGACAGGGGATACTGAAGCTTTCTTT. Translated, it gives CASSVVGTGDTEAFF.

V is TRBV6-1 and J is TRBJ2-4, with 7 bases matching TRBD1. The V gene's germline CDR1 is MNHNS and CDR2 SASEGT. The trim removed 3 bases at V and 10 bases at J, leaving 6 bases unmatched. The CDR3 sequence is 13 residues long. The CDR3 protein is CASSDGTVHIQYF. The CDR3 coding sequence is TGTGCCAGCAGTGATGGGACAGTTCATATTCAGTACTTC.

The V and J genes are TRBV7-2 and TRBJ2-1; 13 bases fit TRBD2. V dropped 11 bases and J dropped 8; count of bases not matched to a gene: 9. Germline assignment: CDR1 SGHTA and CDR2 FQGNSA. The CDR3 runs 14 residues. The CDR3 spells CASKTSGGVYEQFF. DNA for the CDR3: TGTGCCTCAAAAACTAGCGGGGGGGTTTATGAGCAGTTCTTC.

The chain has TRBV18 and TRBJ1-1, with D uncertain. The germline V gene encodes CDR1 KGHSH and CDR2 LQKENI. The CDR3 is 15 amino acids. V lost 3 bases, J lost 4 bases, and 15 bases lay in between. The CDR3 DNA reads as TGTGCCAGCTCACCTTCGCTGCAGGTCGGCACTGAAGCTTTCTTT. Its protein product is CASSPSLQVGTEAFF.

The V gene is TRBV29-1, the J gene TRBJ1-1; 8 bases map to TRBD1. The CDR3 covers 13 residues. Germline V lookup: CDR1 SQVTM, CDR2 ANQGSEA. The junction had 7 bases not matched to a gene; V was cut back by 6 bases and J by 4 bases. The CDR3 DNA reads as TGCAGCGTAGGACAGGGCTCGGGCACTGAAGCTTTCTTT. This encodes CSVGQGSGTEAFF.

The rearrangement links TRBV29-1 to TRBJ2-1; TRBD1 matches 11 bases. V gave up 5 bases and J gave up 7 bases; unmatched junction bases: 7. Germline CDR1 SQVTM, CDR2 ANQGSEA. There are 14 residues in the CDR3. As DNA, the CDR3 is TGCAGCGTTCACGAAGGGACAGGGGGGAATGAGCAGTTCTTC. Amino acid sequence: CSVHEGTGGNEQFF.

The chain links TRBV5-1 to TRBJ2-7; TRBD1 matches at 8 bases. The CDR3 is made up of 15 amino acids. The trim removed 0 bases at V and 4 bases at J, leaving 6 bases unmatched. Looked up from germline, CDR1 is SGHRS and CDR2 is YFSETQ. The CDR3 here is CASSLGGTGLYEQYF. CDR3 in DNA: TGCGCCAGCAGCTTGGGAGGGACAGGTCTTTACGAGCAGTACTTC.

Details on this clone: The identical CDR3 is also encoded by other nucleotide sequences in the sample. The chain recombines TRBV5-1 with TRBJ2-5, with 11 bases lining up with TRBD2. The CDR3 contains 15 residues. J lost 5 bases, V lost 4 bases, and 7 bases had no gene match. Germline CDR1 is SGHRS and CDR2 is YFSETQ. The CDR3 coding sequence is TGCGCCAGCAGCCCAAGACTAGCGGGACAGGAGACCCAGTACTTC. Its protein is CASSPRLAGQETQYF.

The V call is TRBV6-1, the J call TRBJ1-1; D might be TRBD1 (5 bases). The CDR3 extends over 13 amino acids. In germline, CDR1 is MNHNS, CDR2 SASEGT. Trimming shortened V by 4 bases and J by 0 bases, and 6 bases separated the two germline ends. The CDR3, as DNA: TGTGCCAGCAGTGGACAGATGAACACTGAAGCTTTCTTT. Translation gives CASSGQMNTEAFF.

The V and J genes are TRBV6-1 and TRBJ2-3; TRBD1 might be the D (6 bases). V gave up 6 bases and J gave up 0 bases, with 10 bases separating them. The length of the CDR3 is 14 residues. The germline CDR1 and CDR2 sequences are MNHNS and SASEGT. CDR3 loop: CASRTQGSTDTQYF. CDR3 nucleotide sequence: TGTGCCAGCAGGACCCAGGGGAGCACAGATACGCAGTATTTT.

The chain joins TRBV10-3 to TRBJ1-6; D ambiguous. Germline CDR1 is ENHRY and CDR2 is SYGVKD. V was clipped by 2 bases and J by 6 bases, with 8 bases between them. The CDR3 is made up of 14 amino acids. CDR3 nucleotide sequence: TGTGCCATCAGTGAGGAACGGTCTAATTCACCCCTCCACTTT. The encoded protein is CAISEERSNSPLHF.

This chain links TRBV11-3 with TRBJ2-7; 9 bases agree with TRBD1. Losses at the gene ends were 2 bases for V and 4 bases for J; bases not matched to a gene: 6. The germline CDR1 and CDR2 sequences are SGHNT and YENEEA. This CDR3 is 15 amino acids long. The CDR3 DNA reads TGTGCCAGCAGCTTAAACCGGGACAGGGTATACGAGCAGTACTTC. Translation: CASSLNRDRVYEQYF.

Only a few counts were recorded for this clone. The chain joins TRBV7-9 to TRBJ2-2, with 7 positions matching TRBD2. The junction had 15 bases not matched to a gene; V was cut back by 7 bases and J by 4 bases. The germline gives CDR1 SEHNR, CDR2 FQNEAQ (reference sequence). This CDR3 has 17 amino acids. The CDR3 reads CASNGSRSGDITGELFF. The CDR3 DNA sequence: TGTGCCAGCAACGGGTCTAGAAGCGGGGATATCACCGGGGAGCTGTTTTTT. Complete variable domain (other parts from reference TRBV7-9 and TRBJ2-2): DTGVSQNPRHKITKRGQNVTFRCDPISEHNRLYWYRQTLGQGPEFLTYFQNEAQLEKSRLLSDRFSAERPKGSFSTLEIQRTEQGDSAMYLCASNGSRSGDITGELFFGEGSRLTVL.

The gene calls are TRBV5-4 and TRBJ2-1; tentative D call: TRBD2 (7 bases). The CDR3 consists of 14 residues. V dropped 4 bases and J dropped 5 bases, with 13 bases sitting between them. Looked up from germline, CDR1 is SGHNT and CDR2 is YYREEE (reference sequence). The CDR3 sequence: CASSLRGAHNEQFF. CDR3 coding DNA: TGTGCCAGCAGCCTACGGGGGGCCCACAATGAGCAGTTCTTC.

The chain links TRBV7-3 to TRBJ2-2; TRBD2 matches at 7 bases. V was clipped by 5 bases and J by 7 bases; unmatched bases: 4. CDR1 is SGHTA, CDR2 FQGTGA, per germline. The CDR3 has 13 amino acids. CDR3 residues: CASSPRTSGELFF. The CDR3 nucleotides are TGTGCCAGCAGCCCTCGGACTAGCGGGGAGCTGTTTTTT. The entire variable domain, with the rest obtained from reference TRBV7-3 and TRBJ2-2, is as follows: GAGVSQTPSNKVTEKGKYVELRCDPISGHTALYWYRQSLGQGPEFLIYFQGTGAADDSGLPNDRFFAVRPEGSVSTLKIQRTERGDSAVYLCASSPRTSGELFFGEGSRLTVL.

The sample holds one count of this clone. This rearrangement joins TRBV7-8 to TRBJ2-3; 7 bases map to TRBD1. The ends lost 4 bases at V and 6 bases at J; junction bases unmatched: 10. Germline V CDR1 and CDR2: SGHVS, FQNEAQ. The CDR3 covers 15 residues. The CDR3 loop is CASSSRGQSFDTQYF. CDR3 DNA: TGTGCCAGCAGCTCGAGGGGACAGAGTTTCGATACGCAGTATTTT.

The chain uses TRBV6-5 and TRBJ2-2; 7 positions agree with TRBD2. The germline V gene has CDR1 MNHEY and CDR2 SVGAGI. Trimming removed 6 bases from V and 8 bases from J; junction bases left unmatched: 9. The CDR3 covers 14 residues. The CDR3 is CASSPAGVRGELFF. As DNA, the CDR3 is TGTGCCAGCAGCCCCGCGGGGGTGAGGGGGGAGCTGTTTTTT.

This chain joins TRBV27 and TRBJ1-6; TRBD1 agrees at 7 bases. V shed 0 bases and J 3 bases; nucleotides not matched to a gene: 8. Germline values: CDR1 MNHEY, CDR2 SMNVEV (reference sequence). The CDR3 contains 18 residues. In DNA form, the CDR3 reads TGTGCCAGCAGTTTATCCAACCCGGGACAGTACTATAATTCACCCCTCCACTTT. Its translation is CASSLSNPGQYYNSPLHF.

V usage is TRBV30 and J usage is TRBJ1-2; no reliable D call. CDR1 GTSNPN and CDR2 SVGIG come from the germline V gene (reference sequence). The V end lost 2 bases, the J end lost 0 bases, and 7 bases lay between the germline ends. The CDR3 contains 13 residues. CDR3 DNA sequence: TGTGCCTGGAGTCAAACAACTAACTATGGCTACACCTTC. As protein: CAWSQTTNYGYTF. The full variable domain, with the rest looked up from reference TRBV30 and TRBJ1-2, is SQTIHQWPATLVQPVGSPLSLECTVEGTSNPNLYWYRQAAGRGLQLLFYSVGIGQISSEVPQNLSASRPQDRQFILSSKKLLLSDSGFYLCAWSQTTNYGYTFGSGTRLTVV.

This chain links TRBV20-1 with TRBJ1-3; no definite D call. The germline V and J ends were trimmed by 1 base and 8 bases, with 6 bases remaining between them. The CDR3 is 11 residues long. The germline V gene encodes CDR1 DFQATT and CDR2 SNEGSKA (reference sequence). The CDR3 region has the DNA TGCAGTGCTAGAGGTAGAGACACCATATATTTT. Its translation: CSARGRDTIYF.

CDR3 bases: TGTGCCTGGAATACAAGGAGGACTAATGAAAAACTGTTTTTT. Protein: CAWNTRRTNEKLFF. This chain links TRBV30 with TRBJ1-4; unclear D gene. Per the germline V gene, CDR1 is GTSNPN and CDR2 is SVGIG (reference sequence). V was trimmed by 4 bases and J by 2 bases, leaving 11 bases between them. The length of the CDR3 is 14 residues.

The V call is TRBV18, the J call TRBJ1-4; tentative D call: TRBD1 (5 bases). Trimming cost V 5 bases and J 7 bases, with 11 bases left between them. This CDR3 is built from 13 residues. Germline loops: CDR1 KGHSH, CDR2 LQKENI. The CDR3 protein is CASSWGVGEKLFF. Here the CDR3 DNA reads TGTGCCAGCTCATGGGGGGTTGGTGAAAAACTGTTTTTT.